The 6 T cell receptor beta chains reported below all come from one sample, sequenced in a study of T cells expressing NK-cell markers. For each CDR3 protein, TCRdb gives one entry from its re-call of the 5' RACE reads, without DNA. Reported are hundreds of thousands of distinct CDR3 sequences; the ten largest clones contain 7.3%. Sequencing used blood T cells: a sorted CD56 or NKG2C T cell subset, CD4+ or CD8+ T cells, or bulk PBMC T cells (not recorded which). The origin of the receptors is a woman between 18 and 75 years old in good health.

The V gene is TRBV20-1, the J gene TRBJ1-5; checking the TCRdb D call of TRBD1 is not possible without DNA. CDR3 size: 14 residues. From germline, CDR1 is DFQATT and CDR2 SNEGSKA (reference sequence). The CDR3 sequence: CSANGQGSNQPQHF.

CDR3 protein: CSVGPGGRPSTDTQYF. The V gene is TRBV29-1, the J gene TRBJ2-3; there is no DNA to check the TCRdb D call of TRBD1. Germline V lookup: CDR1 SQVTM, CDR2 ANQGSEA. The CDR3 has 16 amino acids.

The CDR3 spells CATSEAGLVNEQFF. The V and J genes are TRBV24-1 and TRBJ2-1. CDR3 size: 14 residues. The germline V gene encodes CDR1 KGHDR and CDR2 SFDVKD.

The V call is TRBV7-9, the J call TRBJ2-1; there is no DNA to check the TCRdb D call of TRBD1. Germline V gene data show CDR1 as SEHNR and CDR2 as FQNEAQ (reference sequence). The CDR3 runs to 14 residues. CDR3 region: CASSLGAGVNEQFF.

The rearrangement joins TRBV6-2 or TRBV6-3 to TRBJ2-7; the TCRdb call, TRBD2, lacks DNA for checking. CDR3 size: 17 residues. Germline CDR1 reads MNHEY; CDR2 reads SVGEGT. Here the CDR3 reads CASSYAELAGPPYEQYF.

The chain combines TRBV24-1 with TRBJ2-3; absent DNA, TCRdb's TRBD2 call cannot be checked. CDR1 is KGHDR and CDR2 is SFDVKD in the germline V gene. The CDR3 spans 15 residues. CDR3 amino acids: CATSDATRSTDTQYF.